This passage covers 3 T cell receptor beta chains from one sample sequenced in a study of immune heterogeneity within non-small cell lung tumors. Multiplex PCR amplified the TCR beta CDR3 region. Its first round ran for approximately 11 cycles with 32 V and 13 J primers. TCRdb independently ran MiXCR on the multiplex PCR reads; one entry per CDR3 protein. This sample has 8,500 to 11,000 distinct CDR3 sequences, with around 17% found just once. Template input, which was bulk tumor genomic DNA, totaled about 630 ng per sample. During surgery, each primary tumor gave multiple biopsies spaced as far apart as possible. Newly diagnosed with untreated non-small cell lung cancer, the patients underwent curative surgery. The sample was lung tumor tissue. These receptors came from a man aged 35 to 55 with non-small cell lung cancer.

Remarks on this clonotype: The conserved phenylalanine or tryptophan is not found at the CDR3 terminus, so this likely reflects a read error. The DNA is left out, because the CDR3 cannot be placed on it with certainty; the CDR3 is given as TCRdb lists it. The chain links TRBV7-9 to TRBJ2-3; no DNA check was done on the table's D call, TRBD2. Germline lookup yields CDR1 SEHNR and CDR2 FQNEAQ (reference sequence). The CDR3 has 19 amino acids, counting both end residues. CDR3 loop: CASSLGLGIEYPYEQYFGP.

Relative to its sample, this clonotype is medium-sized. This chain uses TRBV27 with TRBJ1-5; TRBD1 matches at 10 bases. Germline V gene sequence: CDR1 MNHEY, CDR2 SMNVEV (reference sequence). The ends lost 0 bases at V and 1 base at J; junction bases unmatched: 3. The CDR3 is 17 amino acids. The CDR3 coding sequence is TGTGCCAGCAGTTTATCGGCGGGACAGGGGAGCAATCAGCCCCAGCATTTT. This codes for CASSLSAGQGSNQPQHF.

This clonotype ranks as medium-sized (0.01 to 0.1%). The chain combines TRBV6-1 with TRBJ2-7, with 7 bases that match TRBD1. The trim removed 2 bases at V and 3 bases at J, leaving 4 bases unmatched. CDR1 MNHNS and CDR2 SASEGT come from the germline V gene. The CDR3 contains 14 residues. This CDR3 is CASSESAGGYEQYF. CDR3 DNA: TGTGCCAGCAGTGAATCTGCAGGGGGCTACGAGCAGTACTTC.